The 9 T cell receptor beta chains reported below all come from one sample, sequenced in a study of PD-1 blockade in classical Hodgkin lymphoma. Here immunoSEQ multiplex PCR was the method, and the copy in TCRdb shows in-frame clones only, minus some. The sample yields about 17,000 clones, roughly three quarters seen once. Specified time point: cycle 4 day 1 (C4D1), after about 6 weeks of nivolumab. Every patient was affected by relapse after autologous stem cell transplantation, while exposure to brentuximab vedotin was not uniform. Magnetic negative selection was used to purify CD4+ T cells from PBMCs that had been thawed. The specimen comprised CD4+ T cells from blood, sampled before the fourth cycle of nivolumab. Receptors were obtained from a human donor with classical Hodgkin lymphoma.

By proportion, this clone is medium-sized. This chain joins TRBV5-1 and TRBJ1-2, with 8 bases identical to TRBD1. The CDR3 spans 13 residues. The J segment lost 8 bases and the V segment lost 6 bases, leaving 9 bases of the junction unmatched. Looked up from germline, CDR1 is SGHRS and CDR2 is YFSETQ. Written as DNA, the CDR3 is TGCGCCAGCACCTGGACAGGGAACGAGGGCTACACCTTC. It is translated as CASTWTGNEGYTF.

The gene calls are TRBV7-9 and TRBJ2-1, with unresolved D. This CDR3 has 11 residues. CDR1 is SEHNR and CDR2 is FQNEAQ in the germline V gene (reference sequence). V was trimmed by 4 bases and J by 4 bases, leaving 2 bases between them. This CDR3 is CASSYYNEQFF. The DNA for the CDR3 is TGTGCCAGCAGCTATTACAATGAGCAGTTCTTC.

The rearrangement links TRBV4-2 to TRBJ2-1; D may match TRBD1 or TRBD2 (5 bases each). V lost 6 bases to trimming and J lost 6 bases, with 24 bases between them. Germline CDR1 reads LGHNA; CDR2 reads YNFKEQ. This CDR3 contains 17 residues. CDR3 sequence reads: CASRTHYSGPSINEQFF. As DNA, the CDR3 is TGTGCCAGCAGAACCCATTACTCGGGACCCTCGATCAATGAGCAGTTCTTC.

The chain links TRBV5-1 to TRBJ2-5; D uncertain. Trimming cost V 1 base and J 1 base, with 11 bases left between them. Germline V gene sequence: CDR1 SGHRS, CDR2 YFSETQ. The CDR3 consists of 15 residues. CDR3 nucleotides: TGCGCCAGCAGCTTGTCGGGCAGAGTCCAAGAGACCCAGTACTTC. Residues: CASSLSGRVQETQYF.

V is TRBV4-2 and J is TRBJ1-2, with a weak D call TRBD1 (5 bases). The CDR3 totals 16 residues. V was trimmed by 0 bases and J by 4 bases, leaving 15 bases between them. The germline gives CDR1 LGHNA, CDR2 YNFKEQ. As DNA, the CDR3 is TGTGCCAGCAGCCAAGATCTGGGGGGAAATAGCTATGGCTACACCTTC. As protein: CASSQDLGGNSYGYTF.

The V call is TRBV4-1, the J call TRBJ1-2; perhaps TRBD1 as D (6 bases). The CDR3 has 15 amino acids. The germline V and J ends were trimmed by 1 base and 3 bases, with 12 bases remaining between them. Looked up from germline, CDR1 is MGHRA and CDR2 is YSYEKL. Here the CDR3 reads CASSQGQGRDYGYTF. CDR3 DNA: TGCGCCAGCAGCCAAGGGCAGGGGAGGGACTATGGCTACACCTTC.

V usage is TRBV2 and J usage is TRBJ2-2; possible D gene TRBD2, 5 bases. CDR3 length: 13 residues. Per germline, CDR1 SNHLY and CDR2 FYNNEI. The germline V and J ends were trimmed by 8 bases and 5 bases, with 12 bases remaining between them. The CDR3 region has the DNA TGTGCCAGCGATTCGGGAAGGACCGGGGAGCTGTTTTTT. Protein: CASDSGRTGELFF.

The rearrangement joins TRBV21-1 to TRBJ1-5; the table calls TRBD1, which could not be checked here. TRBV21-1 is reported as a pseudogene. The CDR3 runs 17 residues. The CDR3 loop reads CASSIRPGTGTGQPQHF. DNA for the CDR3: TGTGCCAGCAGCATACGACCCGGGACAGGGACGGGTCAGCCCCAGCATTTT.

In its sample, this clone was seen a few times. The CDR3 sequence: CAWGSANQPQHF. For the CDR3, the DNA is TGTGCCTGGGGTTCGGCAAATCAGCCCCAGCATTTT. V gene TRBV30 combines with J gene TRBJ1-5; D is unclear. The V gene's germline CDR1 is GTSNPN and CDR2 SVGIG (reference sequence). CDR3 length: 12 residues. V lost 5 bases, J lost 4 bases, and 9 bases lay in between.